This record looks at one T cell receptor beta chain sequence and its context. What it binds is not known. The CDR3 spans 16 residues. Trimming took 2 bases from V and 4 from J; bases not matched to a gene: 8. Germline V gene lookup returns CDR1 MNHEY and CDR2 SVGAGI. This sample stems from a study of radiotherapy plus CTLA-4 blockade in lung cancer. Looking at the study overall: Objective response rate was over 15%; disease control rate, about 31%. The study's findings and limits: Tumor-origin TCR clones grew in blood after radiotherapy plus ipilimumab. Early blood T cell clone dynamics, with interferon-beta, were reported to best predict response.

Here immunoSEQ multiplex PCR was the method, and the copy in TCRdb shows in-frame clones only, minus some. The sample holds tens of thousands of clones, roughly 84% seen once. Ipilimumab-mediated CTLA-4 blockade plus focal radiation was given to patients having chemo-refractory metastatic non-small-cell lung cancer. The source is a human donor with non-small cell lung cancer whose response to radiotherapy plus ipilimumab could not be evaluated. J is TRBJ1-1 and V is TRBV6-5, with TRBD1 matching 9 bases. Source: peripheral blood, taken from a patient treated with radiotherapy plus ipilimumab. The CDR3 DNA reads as TGTGCCAGCAGTTACGCAGAGCTGACAGGGGGCACTGAAGCTTTCTTT. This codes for CASSYAELTGGTEAFF.